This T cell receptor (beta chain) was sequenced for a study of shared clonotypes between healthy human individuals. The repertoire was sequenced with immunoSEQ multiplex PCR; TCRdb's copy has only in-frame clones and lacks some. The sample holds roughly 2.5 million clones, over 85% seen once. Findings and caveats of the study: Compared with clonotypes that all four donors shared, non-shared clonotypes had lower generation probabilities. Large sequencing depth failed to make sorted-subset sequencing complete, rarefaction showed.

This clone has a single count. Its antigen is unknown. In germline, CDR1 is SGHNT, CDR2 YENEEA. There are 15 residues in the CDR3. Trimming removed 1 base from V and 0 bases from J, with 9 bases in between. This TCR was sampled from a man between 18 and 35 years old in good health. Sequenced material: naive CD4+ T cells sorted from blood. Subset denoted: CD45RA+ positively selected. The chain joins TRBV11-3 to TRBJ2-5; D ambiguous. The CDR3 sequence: CASSLGQPYQETQYF. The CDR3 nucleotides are TGTGCCAGCAGCTTAGGGCAGCCCTACCAAGAGACCCAGTACTTC.